The rows below give T cell receptor beta chains drawn from one sample of a study of identical twins. TCRdb recomputed calls from the 5' RACE reads with MiXCR, one row per CDR3 protein. In the table there are around 140,000 distinct CDR3 sequences, under 4.5% of which are singletons. Material: memory T cells sorted from blood. These receptors originate from a man aged 18 to 35 in good health. Both conserved end residues are part of each CDR3. A D gene is named only where the DNA matches it firmly. Clone size is given for some rows only: seen once, a few or many times, or a class if the clone is expanded.

J gene,V gene,clone size,D gene,CDR3 protein,CDR3 DNA
TRBJ2-5,TRBV3-1,many,.,CASSPSSSVLQETQYF,TGTGCCAGCAGCCCTTCCTCTAGCGTCCTCCAAGAGACCCAGTACTTC
TRBJ2-3,TRBV3-1,many,.,CASSPDLYTQYF,TGTGCCAGCAGCCCGGACTTATATACGCAGTATTTT
TRBJ1-4,TRBV30,many,.,CAWSELSEKLFF,TGTGCCTGGAGTGAGTTAAGCGAAAAACTGTTTTTT
TRBJ2-7,TRBV20-1,many,.,CSARDRQHYF,TGCAGTGCTAGAGATAGGCAACACTACTTC
TRBJ2-5,TRBV7-2,few,.,CASSPLPGSETQYF,TGTGCCAGCAGCCCACTCCCGGGGTCCGAGACCCAGTACTTC
TRBJ2-2,TRBV5-1,many,.,CASSLWMGNTGELFF,TGCGCCAGCAGCTTGTGGATGGGTAACACCGGGGAGCTGTTTTTT
TRBJ1-6,TRBV2,few,TRBD1,CASSLQGADNSPLHF,TGTGCCAGCAGCCTACAGGGGGCGGATAATTCACCCCTCCACTTT
TRBJ2-2,TRBV10-3,many,.,CAFGTSNTGELFF,TGTGCCTTCGGGACCTCGAACACCGGGGAGCTGTTTTTT
TRBJ2-7,TRBV25-1,many,TRBD1,CASSEGQGFYEQYF,TGTGCCAGCAGTGAGGGACAGGGTTTCTACGAGCAGTACTTC
TRBJ2-1,TRBV11-2,many,.,CASSLEFGAANEQFF,TGTGCCAGCAGCTTAGAGTTTGGGGCCGCCAATGAGCAGTTCTTC
TRBJ2-2,TRBV14,many,.,CASSQYAAVYGELFF,TGTGCCAGCAGCCAATACGCAGCCGTGTACGGGGAGCTGTTTTTT
TRBJ2-7,TRBV7-2,many,TRBD1,CASSLALWTGGFSYEQYF,TGTGCCAGCAGCTTAGCGCTTTGGACAGGGGGTTTCTCCTACGAGCAGTACTTC
TRBJ2-1,TRBV3-1,many,.,CASSRRGRGVNEQFF,TGTGCCAGCAGCCGTAGGGGGCGGGGGGTCAATGAGCAGTTCTTC
TRBJ2-1,TRBV18,few,TRBD2,CASSPSRRGGNYNEQFF,TGTGCCAGCTCACCTTCGAGGAGGGGAGGGAACTACAATGAGCAGTTCTTC
TRBJ2-3,TRBV12-3/TRBV12-4,many,.,CASSPTNRVRTDTQYF,TGTGCCAGCAGTCCCACTAACAGGGTTAGGACAGATACGCAGTATTTT
TRBJ1-1,TRBV5-1,many,.,CASSELQGLNTEAFF,TGCGCCAGCAGCGAACTACAGGGTTTGAACACTGAAGCTTTCTTT
TRBJ2-3,TRBV18,many,.,CASSPRVSGTDTQYF,TGTGCCAGCTCACCCAGGGTCTCTGGCACAGATACGCAGTATTTT
TRBJ2-5,TRBV15,many,.,CATSRGETQYF,TGTGCCACCAGCAGAGGGGAGACCCAGTACTTC
TRBJ2-5,TRBV27,many,.,CASSPPGLLETQYF,TGTGCCAGCAGTCCCCCGGGACTTTTAGAGACCCAGTACTTC
TRBJ2-7,TRBV20-1,many,.,CSARTLDEQYF,TGCAGTGCCAGAACTCTTGACGAGCAGTACTTC
TRBJ2-5,TRBV7-8,many,TRBD2,CASSFSSGGETQYF,TGTGCCAGCAGCTTTTCTAGCGGCGGGGAGACCCAGTACTTC
TRBJ2-5,TRBV4-2,many,TRBD1,CASSQAPGQSETQYF,TGTGCCAGCAGCCAGGCGCCGGGACAGTCGGAGACCCAGTACTTC
TRBJ2-1,TRBV29-1,many,TRBD2,CSVDGLADYNEQFF,TGCAGCGTTGACGGACTAGCGGATTACAATGAGCAGTTCTTC
TRBJ2-3,TRBV14,few,TRBD2,CASSQGLAVSTDTQYF,TGTGCCAGCAGCCAAGGACTAGCGGTTAGCACAGATACGCAGTATTTT
TRBJ2-1,TRBV20-1,many,TRBD2,CSAQSGSVPYNEQFF,TGCAGTGCCCAGAGCGGGAGTGTCCCCTACAATGAGCAGTTCTTC
TRBJ2-3,TRBV12-3/TRBV12-4,many,.,CASSIVAAGTDTQYF,TGTGCCAGCAGTATTGTAGCGGCGGGCACAGATACGCAGTATTTT
TRBJ2-1,TRBV4-2,many,.,CASSPSGHEQFF,TGTGCCAGCAGCCCCAGCGGCCATGAGCAGTTCTTC
TRBJ2-1,TRBV7-2,few,TRBD2,CASSVRLAGKQFF,TGTGCCAGCAGCGTCAGACTAGCGGGAAAGCAGTTCTTC
TRBJ2-1,TRBV6-1,many,TRBD2,CASSRAGEVSYNEQFF,TGTGCCAGCAGTCGCGCGGGGGAGGTTTCCTACAATGAGCAGTTCTTC
TRBJ2-1,TRBV24-1,many,.,CATSESREQFF,TGTGCCACCAGTGAGTCTCGAGAGCAGTTCTTC
TRBJ2-3,TRBV11-2,many,TRBD2,CASSFTSGRVGDTQYF,TGTGCCAGCAGCTTTACTAGCGGGAGGGTCGGGGATACGCAGTATTTT
TRBJ2-5,TRBV20-1,many,.,CSAGVTGSKGETQYF,TGCAGTGCTGGTGTAACCGGGTCCAAAGGAGAGACCCAGTACTTC
TRBJ2-1,TRBV5-1,many,.,CASSLEGIEQFF,TGCGCCAGCAGCTTGGAGGGGATAGAGCAGTTCTTC
TRBJ1-1,TRBV7-2,many,.,CASSLVSGANTEAFF,TGTGCCAGCAGCCTAGTCTCCGGTGCGAACACTGAAGCTTTCTTT
TRBJ2-5,TRBV6-2/TRBV6-3,many,.,CASSPYRVTQETQYF,TGTGCCAGCAGTCCCTATAGGGTCACGCAAGAGACCCAGTACTTC
TRBJ2-7,TRBV28,many,TRBD1,CASSLGQESEQYF,TGTGCCAGCAGTTTGGGACAGGAAAGCGAGCAGTACTTC
TRBJ2-3,TRBV7-2,.,TRBD2,CASSDRAGGPTDTQYF,TGTGCCAGCAGCGATCGAGCGGGAGGGCCCACAGATACGCAGTATTTT
TRBJ1-1,TRBV10-3,many,.,CAISEVGEAFF,TGTGCCATCAGTGAGGTGGGTGAAGCTTTCTTT
TRBJ1-5,TRBV12-3/TRBV12-4,many,.,CASSLGGARNQPQHF,TGTGCCAGCAGTTTAGGGGGGGCTCGCAATCAGCCCCAGCATTTT
TRBJ1-3,TRBV3-1,.,TRBD1,CASSKLTGDFSGNTIYF,TGTGCCAGCAGCAAACTGACAGGGGACTTCTCTGGAAACACCATATATTTT
TRBJ2-1,TRBV10-3,many,.,CAIKPGQARSREGLNEQFF,TGTGCCATCAAACCGGGACAGGCGAGGTCGCGGGAGGGCCTTAATGAGCAGTTCTTC
TRBJ1-2,TRBV6-2/TRBV6-3,many,.,CASTSDILEGNYGYTF,TGTGCCAGCACATCAGACATCCTGGAAGGCAACTATGGCTACACCTTC
TRBJ2-2,TRBV12-3/TRBV12-4,many,TRBD2,CASRPAGVGTGELFF,TGTGCCAGCAGACCAGCGGGAGTAGGGACCGGGGAGCTGTTTTTT
TRBJ2-5,TRBV3-1,many,.,CASSQESPQSWETQYF,TGTGCCAGCAGCCAAGAATCACCTCAATCTTGGGAGACCCAGTACTTC
TRBJ2-3,TRBV15,many,TRBD2,CATSRVGGGRVIGTDTQYF,TGTGCCACCAGCAGGGTAGGAGGCGGGAGGGTGATTGGCACAGATACGCAGTATTTT
TRBJ2-3,TRBV5-1,many,.,CASSAAGTPDTQYF,TGCGCCAGCAGCGCGGCCGGGACACCAGATACGCAGTATTTT